This T cell receptor (beta chain) originates from a study of T cell repertoires in ileal Crohn's disease. This sample's time point: neoterminal ileum biopsy at postoperative endoscopy, about 6 months after surgery. The CDR3 loop spans 16 amino acids. Looked up from germline, CDR1 is MNHEY and CDR2 is SMNVEV (reference sequence). J lost 4 bases, V lost 5 bases, and 13 bases had no gene match. Per sample, roughly 500 nanograms of biopsy DNA were TCRB immunosequenced. The protocol was immunoSEQ multiplex PCR, while the TCRdb copy is restricted to in-frame clones and leaves out a portion. Of approximately 10,000 clones detected, just under 75% appear once; the ten largest clones hold 7.7%.

The sequencing input was ileal tissue. The receptor was isolated from an adult with Crohn's disease. The V call is TRBV27, the J call TRBJ1-2, with 7 bases matching TRBD1. CDR3 loop: CASSNGPTGVSYGYTF. CDR3 DNA: TGTGCCAGCAGTAACGGTCCCACAGGGGTCAGCTATGGCTACACCTTC.